Following are 30 T cell receptor beta chains from one sample sequenced in a study of T-cell memory formation after mild COVID-19. One entry per CDR3 protein results from TCRdb running MiXCR on the 5' RACE reads. Found here are around 370,000 distinct CDR3 sequences, 20% to 25% of them singletons; the top ten hold about 12%. The sequencing input was PBMCs or a T cell subset sorted from them (not recorded which). Source of these receptors: an adult woman who had mild COVID-19 (a few samples of this study predate the infection). Cell type and time point are not known.

The chain recombines TRBV5-1 with TRBJ2-2; 7 positions agree with TRBD2. From germline, CDR1 is SGHRS and CDR2 YFSETQ. This CDR3 is built from 14 residues. The trim removed 4 bases at V and 4 bases at J, leaving 4 bases unmatched. CDR3 protein: CASSGGRGTGELFF. Here the CDR3 DNA reads TGCGCCAGCAGCGGCGGGAGAGGCACCGGGGAGCTGTTTTTT. Filled out from reference TRBV5-1 and TRBJ2-2, the complete variable domain reads KAGVTQTPRYLIKTRGQQVTLSCSPISGHRSVSWYQQTPGQGLQFLFEYFSETQRNKGNFPGRFSGRQFSNSRSEMNVSTLELGDSALYLCASSGGRGTGELFFGEGSRLTVL.

In its sample, this clonotype was seen a few times. The J gene is TRBJ1-6, the V gene TRBV19; D call uncertain. Trimming took 10 bases from V and 5 from J, leaving 12 bases between them. CDR1 and CDR2 from the germline V gene are LNHDA and SQIVND (reference sequence). CDR3 length: 13 residues. The chain's CDR3 is CATTPGNNSPLHF. The DNA of the CDR3 is TGTGCCACCACCCCGGGAAATAATTCACCCCTCCACTTT. Filled out from reference TRBV19 and TRBJ1-6, the complete variable domain reads DGGITQSPKYLFRKEGQNVTLSCEQNLNHDAMYWYRQDPGQGLRLIYYSQIVNDFQKGDIAEGYSVSREKKESFPLTVTSAQKNPTAFYLCATTPGNNSPLHFGNGTRLTVT.

This clonotype was seen a handful of times. The chain uses TRBV4-3 and TRBJ1-2; TRBD1 aligns across 11 bases. The germline V gene has CDR1 LGHNA and CDR2 YSLEER. The J segment lost 8 bases and the V segment lost 1 base, leaving 6 bases of the junction unmatched. This CDR3 comprises 15 residues. CDR3 in DNA: TGCGCCAGCAGCCAAGTAGGACAGGGGGCTGACGGCTACACCTTC. The encoded protein is CASSQVGQGADGYTF.

The chain recombines TRBV5-6 with TRBJ2-3, with TRBD2 matching over 10 bases. This CDR3 is built from 16 residues. The V segment lost 1 base and the J segment 0 bases; nucleotides outside the gene matches: 2. Germline V gene lookup returns CDR1 SGHDT and CDR2 YYEEEE. In nucleotides, the CDR3 is TGTGCCAGCAGCTTGCTACTAGCGGGAAGCACAGATACGCAGTATTTT. This codes for CASSLLLAGSTDTQYF.

The V and J genes are TRBV18 and TRBJ2-3; unclear D gene. The CDR3 is 14 amino acids. V was pared by 6 bases and J by 2 bases, with 12 bases between. Germline V gives CDR1 KGHSH, CDR2 LQKENI. CDR3 sequence reads: CASSRQANTDTQYF. CDR3 DNA sequence: TGTGCCAGCTCTCGTCAGGCGAACACAGATACGCAGTATTTT.

This clonotype has a count of ten or more. J is TRBJ1-5 and V is TRBV28, with 7 bases aligning to TRBD1. Germline V CDR1 and CDR2: MDHEN, SYDVKM. There are 15 residues in the CDR3. The junction had 8 bases not matched to a gene; V was cut back by 6 bases and J by 3 bases. CDR3 in amino acids: CASSFRDRLNQPQHF. In DNA, the CDR3 is TGTGCCAGCAGCTTCCGGGACAGACTCAATCAGCCCCAGCATTTT.

The chain has TRBV3-1 and TRBJ2-7; unclear D gene. Germline CDR1 reads LGHDT; CDR2 reads YNNKEL (reference sequence). The length of the CDR3 is 12 residues. Trimming pared 3 bases from V and 3 bases from J, leaving 6 bases between. Here the CDR3 reads CASSHGNYEQYF. In DNA, the CDR3 is TGTGCCAGCAGCCATGGCAACTACGAGCAGTACTTC.

There are a few counts of this clonotype. This chain links TRBV27 with TRBJ2-1, with D possibly being TRBD2 (5 bases). CDR3 length equals 15 residues. Per the germline V gene, CDR1 is MNHEY and CDR2 is SMNVEV (reference sequence). V lost 2 bases and J lost 8, with 16 bases in between. The CDR3 region is CASSLTLASGHEQFF. The CDR3 DNA reads as TGTGCCAGCAGTTTAACCCTAGCCTCCGGTCATGAGCAGTTCTTC.

The chain's CDR3 is CASSSPGHLVSEQYF. DNA of the CDR3: TGTGCCAGCAGCTCACCGGGACACCTCGTTTCCGAGCAGTACTTC. The chain combines TRBV7-3 with TRBJ2-7; possibly TRBD1 for D (6 bases). The CDR3 has 15 residues. Trimming took off 4 bases at V and 6 bases at J, with 19 bases between the two ends. Germline CDR1 is SGHTA and CDR2 is FQGTGA.

V usage is TRBV12-3 or TRBV12-4 and J usage is TRBJ2-7; TRBD2 agrees at 7 bases. The CDR3 totals 15 residues. J lost 3 bases, V lost 5 bases, and 10 bases had no gene match. The CDR3 sequence: CASSRGDSINYEQYF. CDR3 coding DNA: TGTGCCAGCAGTCGGGGGGACTCGATTAACTACGAGCAGTACTTC.

The chain carries TRBV12-3 or TRBV12-4 and TRBJ2-3; D gene unclear. The V and J ends lost 2 bases and 4 bases respectively, with 10 bases between them. This CDR3 comprises 14 residues. In DNA, the CDR3 is TGTGCCAGCAGTTTACTGCCGAACCCAGATACGCAGTATTTT. It specifies CASSLLPNPDTQYF.

In this sample, this clonotype turned up once. Being one base from a much bigger clone, this may be a read error. The chain couples TRBV5-1 to TRBJ2-4; maybe TRBD2 (5 bases). Germline V gene lookup returns CDR1 SGHRS and CDR2 YFSETQ. With 0 bases removed from V and 12 bases from J, the gap between germline ends came to 10 bases. This CDR3 contains 12 residues. The CDR3: CASSLELGSQYF. The CDR3 nucleotides read TGCGCCAGCAGCTTGGAACTAGGCAGTCAGTACTTC.

The chain has TRBV5-1 and TRBJ1-2; TRBD1 matches 8 bases. The germline V gene has CDR1 SGHRS and CDR2 YFSETQ. This CDR3 is 16 amino acids long. J was trimmed by 0 bases and V by 4 bases; bases with no gene match: 8. CDR3 in amino acids: CASSHGAGGSNYGYTF. The CDR3 nucleotides are TGCGCCAGCAGCCACGGGGCAGGGGGCTCTAACTATGGCTACACCTTC.

V usage is TRBV5-6 and J usage is TRBJ1-1, with 7 bases fitting TRBD1. V lost 3 bases and J lost 3; bases outside the gene matches: 14. In germline, CDR1 is SGHDT, CDR2 YYEEEE. This CDR3 region has 17 residues. CDR3 nucleotide sequence: TGTGCCAGCAGCTCACCTGTAGGGGGCGCGGGGGACACTGAAGCTTTCTTT. Residues: CASSSPVGGAGDTEAFF.

A few counts support this clonotype. The genes are TRBV20-1 and TRBJ2-7; D is unclear. Trimming took 1 base from V and 2 from J, leaving 15 bases between them. The CDR3 extends over 15 amino acids. Germline V gene sequence: CDR1 DFQATT, CDR2 SNEGSKA (reference sequence). The CDR3 reads CSARGQPGPTYEQYF. DNA of the CDR3: TGCAGTGCTAGAGGTCAACCGGGCCCCACCTACGAGCAGTACTTC.

This chain uses TRBV20-1 with TRBJ2-1; TRBD1 might be the D (5 bases). Trimming stripped 0 bases from V and 4 bases from J, with 7 bases between. Germline assignment: CDR1 DFQATT and CDR2 SNEGSKA (reference sequence). The CDR3 sequence is 13 residues long. CDR3 residues: CSAREGEYNEQFF. In nucleotides, the CDR3 is TGCAGTGCTAGAGAAGGGGAATACAATGAGCAGTTCTTC.

The chain links TRBV5-1 to TRBJ2-5; a possible D gene is TRBD1 (5 bases). CDR3 length: 13 residues. Germline loops: CDR1 SGHRS, CDR2 YFSETQ. Trimming took off 2 bases at V and 4 bases at J, with 9 bases between the two ends. This CDR3 reads CASSFGQLETQYF. CDR3 coding DNA: TGCGCCAGCAGCTTTGGACAACTAGAGACCCAGTACTTC.

This clonotype has just a few counts. The CDR3 DNA follows: TGTGCCAGCACCACGACCGCCGGGACCCCCACCTACAATGAGCAGTTCTTC. This codes for CASTTTAGTPTYNEQFF. The rearrangement joins TRBV6-2 or TRBV6-3 to TRBJ2-1; D may correspond to TRBD1 or TRBD2 (5 bases each). The CDR3 consists of 17 residues. The V end lost 7 bases, the J end lost 2 bases, and 21 bases lay between the germline ends. Germline loops: CDR1 MNHEY, CDR2 SVGEGT.

This clonotype was picked up a small number of times. The chain links TRBV3-1 to TRBJ2-7, with D tentatively TRBD2 (5 bases). Germline CDR1 and CDR2: LGHDT and YNNKEL (reference sequence). The CDR3 length is 14 residues. Trimming removed 1 base at V and 2 bases at J, with 9 bases between. CDR3 sequence: CASSQVSGAYEQYF. The CDR3 bases are TGTGCCAGCAGCCAAGTAAGCGGCGCCTACGAGCAGTACTTC.

This chain uses TRBV7-2 with TRBJ1-5; 7 bases are shared with TRBD1. V lost 4 bases and J lost 8; bases outside the gene matches: 5. The CDR3 has 13 amino acids. From germline, CDR1 is SGHTA and CDR2 FQGNSA. CDR3 sequence reads: CASSSTGVEPQHF. Written as DNA, the CDR3 is TGTGCCAGCAGCTCTACAGGGGTGGAGCCCCAGCATTTT. Filled out from reference TRBV7-2 and TRBJ1-5, the complete variable domain reads GAGVSQSPSNKVTEKGKDVELRCDPISGHTALYWYRQSLGQGLEFLIYFQGNSAPDKSGLPSDRFSAERTGGSVSTLTIQRTQQEDSAVYLCASSSTGVEPQHFGDGTRLSIL.

The rearrangement joins TRBV12-3 or TRBV12-4 to TRBJ2-5; TRBD2 might be the D (5 bases). This CDR3 contains 13 residues. Deletions cut 8 bases from V and 5 bases from J, with 15 bases between. The CDR3 region is CASGEGRKETQYF. The CDR3 nucleotides read TGTGCCAGCGGAGAGGGTAGAAAGGAGACCCAGTACTTC.

This clonotype was found a few times. The rearrangement joins TRBV7-6 to TRBJ1-6, with TRBD1 matching over 7 bases. The CDR3 runs to 17 residues. Germline V gene data show CDR1 as SGHVS and CDR2 as FNYEAQ. Trimming cost V 2 bases and J 6 bases; bases outside gene matches: 10. The DNA for the CDR3 is TGTGCCAGCAGCTTAATCGTTCTGGACAGGCCTAATTCACCCCTCCACTTT. It codes for CASSLIVLDRPNSPLHF.

This rearrangement joins TRBV15 to TRBJ1-2; 7 nucleotides align to TRBD1. This CDR3 contains 14 residues. J gave up 8 bases and V 3 bases, and 9 bases lay outside the gene matches. From germline, CDR1 is LNHNV and CDR2 YYDKDF (reference sequence). This CDR3 is CATSSGRDSVGYTF. CDR3 bases: TGTGCCACCAGCAGTGGCCGGGACAGTGTCGGCTACACCTTC.

This clonotype was detected a few times. V and J are TRBV5-1 and TRBJ2-7, with TRBD1 matching over 7 bases. Trimming at V came to 2 bases and at J to 5 bases, leaving 10 bases not matched to a gene. The length of the CDR3 is 15 residues. Per the germline V gene, CDR1 is SGHRS and CDR2 is YFSETQ. This chain's CDR3 is CASSFRGQDPNEQYF. The CDR3 region has the DNA TGCGCCAGCAGCTTTAGAGGACAGGACCCTAACGAGCAGTACTTC.

The CDR3 region has the DNA TGCGCCAGCAGCCTGGCCGGGAAGGTGTCGGATACGCAGTATTTT. Its protein is CASSLAGKVSDTQYF. The V call is TRBV5-1, the J call TRBJ2-3; the D gene is possibly TRBD2 (5 bases). V lost 4 bases to trimming and J lost 6 bases, with 18 bases between them. This CDR3 contains 15 residues. The germline V gene encodes CDR1 SGHRS and CDR2 YFSETQ. Filled out from reference TRBV5-1 and TRBJ2-3, the complete variable domain reads KAGVTQTPRYLIKTRGQQVTLSCSPISGHRSVSWYQQTPGQGLQFLFEYFSETQRNKGNFPGRFSGRQFSNSRSEMNVSTLELGDSALYLCASSLAGKVSDTQYFGPGTRLTVL.

This clonotype was recorded at least ten times. The rearrangement links TRBV14 to TRBJ1-2; 9 nucleotides match TRBD1. CDR1 SGHDN and CDR2 FVKESK come from the germline V gene. The CDR3 length is 13 residues. V shed 5 bases, J shed 2 bases, and the junction held 0 bases outside the gene matches. The CDR3 region has the DNA TGTGCCAGCAGCGGGACAGGGAACTATGGCTACACCTTC. Residues: CASSGTGNYGYTF.

The rearrangement joins TRBV20-1 to TRBJ2-1; 12 bases line up with TRBD2. Trimming took 0 bases from V and 9 from J; bases not matched to a gene: 9. CDR3 length: 16 residues. Germline assignment: CDR1 DFQATT and CDR2 SNEGSKA (reference sequence). CDR3 sequence: CSARDRTSGKVGEQFF. The CDR3, as DNA: TGCAGTGCTAGAGATCGGACTAGCGGGAAGGTGGGTGAGCAGTTCTTC.

This rearrangement joins TRBV7-9 to TRBJ2-1, with TRBD2 matching over 7 bases. This CDR3 is built from 16 residues. Unmatched junction bases numbered 9, after V lost 4 bases and J lost 3 bases. Germline CDR1 and CDR2: SEHNR and FQNEAQ (reference sequence). The CDR3 DNA is TGTGCCAGCAGCTCTGCTGGCGGGGGTTTCTACAATGAGCAGTTCTTC. As protein: CASSSAGGGFYNEQFF.

The rearrangement joins TRBV6-2 or TRBV6-3 to TRBJ2-1; TRBD1 matches 9 bases. Germline-derived CDR1 and CDR2 are MNHEY and SVGEGT. V lost 6 bases and J lost 8; bases outside the gene matches: 11. The CDR3 spans 15 residues. As DNA, the CDR3 is TGTGCCAGCAGCCAAGCCGGGACAGGGCGAGATGAGCAGTTCTTC. As protein: CASSQAGTGRDEQFF.

The gene calls are TRBV2 and TRBJ2-2, with unresolved D. Trimming cost V 3 bases and J 7 bases, with 18 bases left between them. The V gene's germline CDR1 is SNHLY and CDR2 FYNNEI. This CDR3 spans 16 amino acids. CDR3 region: CASSDWLGRRSGELFF. The CDR3 DNA reads TGTGCCAGCAGTGATTGGTTAGGCCGAAGAAGCGGGGAGCTGTTTTTT.